Presented here are 11 T cell receptor beta chains from one specimen sequenced in a study of cytomegalovirus exposure and HLA in healthy donors (TCRdb year 2017). The library was generated by the immunoSEQ multiplex PCR assay. A mixture of 60 forward primers for TCR Vbeta segments and 13 reverse primers for TCR Jbeta segments was used in the multiplex PCR. Drawn from immuneACCESS, this table holds only the in-frame rearrangements with V and J called that TCRdb kept. Clones are partly lost; checked studies trace under half to an unresolved V gene and leave the rest unexplained. This sample holds 110,000 or so clones; 75% were observed only once. Under 3% of the sample lies in the top ten. Sequencing was done on a sample of PBMCs. The receptors shown here come from a woman between 40 and 55 years old in good health and CMV-seropositive.

This clone was seen only once. The chain employs TRBV30 and TRBJ1-1, with TRBD1 as a possible D gene (6 bases). The CDR3 loop spans 17 amino acids. Trimming removed 0 bases at V and 5 bases at J, with 22 bases between. In germline, CDR1 is GTSNPN, CDR2 SVGIG (reference sequence). CDR3 protein: CAWSVQGRVLGVTEAFF. CDR3 sequence (DNA): TGTGCCTGGAGTGTTCAGGGGCGAGTGCTTGGTGTGACTGAAGCTTTCTTT.

The rearrangement joins TRBV18 to TRBJ2-3, with D tentatively TRBD2 (6 bases). Deletions cut 3 bases from V and 4 bases from J, with 17 bases between. Germline V lookup: CDR1 KGHSH, CDR2 LQKENI. CDR3 length: 16 residues. The CDR3 bases are TGTGCCAGCTCACCCAACCGGGACTCCCCACCAGATACGCAGTATTTT. This codes for CASSPNRDSPPDTQYF.

The table lists this clone with a count of one. The rearrangement joins TRBV7-6 to TRBJ2-7; TRBD2 is a possible D gene (6 bases). CDR1 SGHVS and CDR2 FNYEAQ come from the germline V gene. The CDR3 sequence is 14 residues long. Deletions cut 5 bases from V and 4 bases from J, with 15 bases between. The CDR3 coding sequence is TGTGCCAGCAGCCCGGGGCTAGCGAATTACGAGCAGTACTTC. Its protein product is CASSPGLANYEQYF.

This clone was counted only a few times. The J gene is TRBJ1-2, the V gene TRBV19; no reliable D call. CDR1 LNHDA and CDR2 SQIVND come from the germline V gene (reference sequence). Deletions cut 5 bases from V and 6 bases from J, with 16 bases between. This CDR3 contains 14 residues. The CDR3 protein is CASSSPSSSHGYTF. The CDR3 nucleotides read TGTGCCAGTAGTTCTCCTTCCTCCTCCCATGGCTACACCTTC.

This clone was picked up one time. The rearrangement joins TRBV30 to TRBJ1-5; 7 nucleotides align to TRBD1. This CDR3 is 17 amino acids long. Germline assignment: CDR1 GTSNPN and CDR2 SVGIG (reference sequence). Trimming took 3 bases from V and 5 from J; bases not matched to a gene: 16. DNA of the CDR3: TGTGCCTGGAGCTTAAATATGGGGACAGCAGGTCATCAGCCCCAGCATTTT. Its protein is CAWSLNMGTAGHQPQHF.

The gene calls are TRBV30 and TRBJ1-6; 8 bases fit TRBD1. V lost 5 bases, J lost 11 bases, and 5 bases stayed unmatched. The CDR3 extends over 12 amino acids. Germline V gene lookup returns CDR1 GTSNPN and CDR2 SVGIG (reference sequence). The CDR3 DNA sequence: TGTGCCTGGGGACAGGGTGGTACACCCCTCCACTTT. Protein: CAWGQGGTPLHF.

The CDR3 loop reads CAIRTLGQGNAYGYTF. DNA of the CDR3: TGTGCCATCAGGACCTTGGGGCAGGGTAACGCTTATGGCTACACCTTC. The chain couples TRBV10-3 to TRBJ1-2, with D perhaps TRBD1 (5 bases). This CDR3 spans 16 amino acids. Germline loops: CDR1 ENHRY, CDR2 SYGVKD. V dropped 6 bases and J dropped 5 bases, with 22 bases sitting between them.

The V call is TRBV30, the J call TRBJ2-2; tentatively, D is TRBD2 (7 bases). This CDR3 region has 14 residues. Germline V gives CDR1 GTSNPN, CDR2 SVGIG (reference sequence). Trimming shortened V by 5 bases and J by 5 bases, and 15 bases separated the two germline ends. CDR3 nucleotide sequence: TGTGCCTGGGGGGGGCCGGGGGGAACCGGGGAGCTGTTTTTT. This encodes CAWGGPGGTGELFF.

V is TRBV7-6 and J is TRBJ2-7; D possibly corresponds to TRBD1 (6 bases). The germline gives CDR1 SGHVS, CDR2 FNYEAQ. This CDR3 contains 13 residues. Trimming removed 6 bases from V and 0 bases from J, with 9 bases in between. CDR3 amino acids: CASRMDSSYEQYF. The CDR3 nucleotides read TGTGCCAGCAGGATGGACAGCTCCTACGAGCAGTACTTC.

The V and J genes are TRBV6-5 and TRBJ2-7, with TRBD2 identical over 10 bases. Trimming removed 6 bases from V and 2 bases from J; junction bases left unmatched: 1. The CDR3 runs 13 residues. Per germline, CDR1 MNHEY and CDR2 SVGAGI. The CDR3 sequence is CASRTSGTYEQYF. The CDR3 DNA is TGTGCCAGCAGAACTAGCGGGACCTACGAGCAGTACTTC.

This rearrangement joins TRBV29-1 to TRBJ2-7, with TRBD2 as a possible D gene (5 bases). Deletions cut 4 bases from V and 6 bases from J, with 16 bases between. The CDR3 covers 13 residues. The germline CDR1 and CDR2 sequences are SQVTM and ANQGSEA. The CDR3, as DNA: TGCAGCGTTGCTTTCGGGGATCGCAGCGAGCAGTACTTC. Translating gives CSVAFGDRSEQYF.